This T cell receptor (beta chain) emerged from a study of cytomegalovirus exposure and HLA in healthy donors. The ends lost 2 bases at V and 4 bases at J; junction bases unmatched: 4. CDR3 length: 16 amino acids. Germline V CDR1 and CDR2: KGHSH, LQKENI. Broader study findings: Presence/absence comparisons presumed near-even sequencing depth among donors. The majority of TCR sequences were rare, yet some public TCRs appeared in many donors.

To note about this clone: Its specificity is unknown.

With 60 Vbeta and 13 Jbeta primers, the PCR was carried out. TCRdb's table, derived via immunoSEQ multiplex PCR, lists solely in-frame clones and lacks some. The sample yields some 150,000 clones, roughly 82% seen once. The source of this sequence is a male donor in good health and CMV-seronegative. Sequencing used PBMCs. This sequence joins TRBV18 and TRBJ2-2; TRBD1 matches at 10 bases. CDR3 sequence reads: CASSPLGTGATGELFF. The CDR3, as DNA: TGTGCCAGCTCACCATTGGGGACAGGGGCCACCGGGGAGCTGTTTTTT. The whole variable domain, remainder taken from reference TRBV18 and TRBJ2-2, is NAGVMQNPRHLVRRRGQEARLRCSPMKGHSHVYWYRQLPEEGLKFMVYLQKENIIDESGMPKERFSAEFPKEGPSILRIQQVVRGDSAAYFCASSPLGTGATGELFFGEGSRLTVL.